Below, one TCR beta chain is given with its context. V lost 8 bases to trimming and J lost 1 base, with 9 bases between them. Germline CDR1 is WSHSY and CDR2 is SAAADI. The CDR3 totals 14 residues. The data derive from a study of blood T cell repertoires in COVID-19. Across the study: Donors in the United States, Italy and Spain gave samples during acute or convalescent COVID-19. Sample material is recorded as cDNA or gDNA derived from T cells, B-cell-depleted T cells, or PBMCs.

Original analysis: Scientists estimated how many nucleated cells there were by amplifying reference gene primers. The table came from immunoSEQ multiplex PCR; TCRdb's copy has only in-frame clones and leaves some out. The D gene and trimming were derived from the DNA, and the V and J assignments and clone size from that table. The sample contains about 75,000 clones, 70% to 85% of which appear only once. Material: peripheral blood. The V gene is TRBV10-2, the J gene TRBJ1-6, with no clear D. The receptor was isolated from a woman in her fifties or sixties with acute or convalescent COVID-19. The CDR3 here is CASVGRSYNSPLHF. For the CDR3, the DNA is TGCGCCAGCGTGGGGAGGTCCTATAATTCACCCCTCCACTTT.